Detailed here is one T cell receptor (beta chain). Its cognate antigen is unknown. This sample is drawn from a study of T cell responses to AZD1222 COVID-19 vaccine. The study's findings and limits: The donor cohort was predominantly white British with a female majority, and clonal diversity may have been underestimated. Spike-wide vaccine-associated CD4 TCRs dominated at 160-218 and 743-854. At baseline, seropositivity was found in only a handful of AZD1222 recipients. Spike-specific TCR breadth and depth grew following two AZD1222 doses.

Profiled with immunoSEQ multiplex PCR; TCRdb holds only in-frame clones, not every one. Of under 85,000 clones in the sample, around 90% were seen once. The source material was peripheral blood, sampled on day 0 of MenACWY control vaccination. This TCR derives from an adult in good health.

CDR3 sequence (DNA): TGTGCCAGTAGTCCCCGCCCCGACCAGGGTACGCAGTATTTT. Its protein is CASSPRPDQGTQYF. This chain joins TRBV19 and TRBJ2-3; a weak D match, TRBD1 (5 bases). Germline assignment: CDR1 LNHDA and CDR2 SQIVND (reference sequence). Between the trimmed V and J ends, which lost 5 bases and 8 bases, there was a span of 17 bases. The CDR3 loop spans 14 amino acids.